This is a list of T cell receptor beta chains from one sample in a study of T-cell memory formation after mild COVID-19. TCRdb analysed the 5' RACE reads with MiXCR anew, one entry per CDR3 protein. The data show roughly 300,000 distinct CDR3 sequences, less than 9.5% seen once. Sequencing was done on a sample of PBMCs or a T cell subset sorted from them (not recorded which). The receptors come from a young man who had mild COVID-19 (a few samples of this study predate the infection). Cell type and time point are not known. CDR3s include the opening cysteine and the closing phenylalanine or tryptophan. A D gene is named only where the DNA matches it firmly. Size is stated for part of the rows, as once, few or many counts, or as a class when the clone is expanded.

length,D,size,V,J,DNA,CDR3
14,TRBD1,NA,TRBV20-1,TRBJ2-1,TGCAGTGCCTCCGGGGGACAGGTATACAATGAGCAGTTCTTC,CSASGGQVYNEQFF
15,TRBD2,few,TRBV18,TRBJ2-3,TGTGCCAGCTCGTCCACTAGCGGCAGCACAGATACGCAGTATTTT,CASSSTSGSTDTQYF
16,NA,few,TRBV4-2,TRBJ2-7,TGTGCCAGCAGCCATCAACCTGGGGCAGGACGGTACGAGCAGTACTTC,CASSHQPGAGRYEQYF
12,NA,many,TRBV14,TRBJ2-1,TGTGCCAGCAGCCAAGATGACAATGAGCAGTTCTTC,CASSQDDNEQFF
17,TRBD1,NA,TRBV5-1,TRBJ1-3,TGCGCCAGCAGCTTGATGGGACAGGGGAACGTGGGAAACACCATATATTTT,CASSLMGQGNVGNTIYF
13,TRBD1,many,TRBV12-3/TRBV12-4,TRBJ1-1,TGTGCCAGCAGTACCCAGGACAGGACTGAAGCTTTCTTT,CASSTQDRTEAFF
17,TRBD2,few,TRBV19,TRBJ2-1,TGTGCCAGTGCTCCGGGACTAGCGGGGGGGAACTACAATGAGCAGTTCTTC,CASAPGLAGGNYNEQFF
14,TRBD1,NA,TRBV7-2,TRBJ1-5,TGTGCCAGCAGCTCCCGGACAGGGGAGCAGCCCCAGCATTTT,CASSSRTGEQPQHF
14,NA,many,TRBV12-3/TRBV12-4,TRBJ1-1,TGTGCCAGCAGTTTAAGAGGAATGAACACTGAAGCTTTCTTT,CASSLRGMNTEAFF
15,NA,NA,TRBV27,TRBJ1-6,TGTGCCAGCAGTTTATTAACAGGGTCTAATTCACCCCTCCACTTT,CASSLLTGSNSPLHF
16,TRBD2,NA,TRBV7-6,TRBJ2-2,TGTGCCAGCAGCCACGGGGGGGCAGAAAACACCGGGGAGCTGTTTTTT,CASSHGGAENTGELFF
15,NA,many,TRBV6-5,TRBJ1-4,TGTGCCAGCAGTTACTGGGGCAGGACTGATGAAAAACTGTTTTTT,CASSYWGRTDEKLFF
12,NA,few,TRBV20-1,TRBJ2-7,TGCAGTGCTATAGGCTCTACGGGTGAGCAGTACTTC,CSAIGSTGEQYF
14,TRBD1,few,TRBV3-1,TRBJ1-1,TGTGCCAGCAGCCAAAGGACAGGGAACGCTGAAGCTTTCTTT,CASSQRTGNAEAFF
16,TRBD1,NA,TRBV7-6,TRBJ2-2,TGTGCCAGCAGCTTACGACAGGGGTATTTAGCCGGGGAGCTGTTTTTT,CASSLRQGYLAGELFF
15,TRBD1,few,TRBV6-5,TRBJ1-6,TGTGCCAGCAGTCCGTCGGGACAGGGAGGCTCACCCCTCCACTTT,CASSPSGQGGSPLHF
15,TRBD1,NA,TRBV4-3,TRBJ1-4,TGCGCCAGCAGCCAAGGGACAGGGGGGAATGAAAAACTGTTTTTT,CASSQGTGGNEKLFF
15,TRBD2,few,TRBV4-3,TRBJ2-2,TGCGCCAGCAGCCAAGCTAGCGGGGGGGCCGGGGAGCTGTTTTTT,CASSQASGGAGELFF
15,NA,few,TRBV27,TRBJ2-1,TGTGCCAGCAGCCGGTCAGGAGGGGTGATGTATGAGCAGTTCTTC,CASSRSGGVMYEQFF
16,NA,NA,TRBV27,TRBJ1-1,TGTGCCAGCAGTCCAAGGCCACAGGCGATGAACACTGAAGCTTTCTTT,CASSPRPQAMNTEAFF
11,NA,NA,TRBV6-5,TRBJ1-2,TGTGCCAGCAGTTACGCCGGAGGCTACACCTTC,CASSYAGGYTF
16,NA,many,TRBV4-3,TRBJ2-1,TGCGCCAGCAGCCAAGAGACACCAATTTTACTGCATGAGCAGTTCTTC,CASSQETPILLHEQFF
13,NA,NA,TRBV4-2,TRBJ2-3,TGTGCCAGCACGTCCGGGGATAAAGATACGCAGTATTTT,CASTSGDKDTQYF
14,NA,NA,TRBV11-2,TRBJ2-5,TGTGCCACCTCAACAGTGTCGGTCGTCGAGACCCAGTACTTC,CATSTVSVVETQYF
16,NA,few,TRBV4-1,TRBJ1-1,TGCGCCAGCAGCCAAGACGTGGGGGCCGCACTCACTGAAGCTTTCTTT,CASSQDVGAALTEAFF
13,NA,few,TRBV20-1,TRBJ1-3,TGCAGTGCTCCAAGTTCCCCCGCTCACACCATATATTTT,CSAPSSPAHTIYF
15,NA,NA,TRBV3-1,TRBJ1-2,TGTGCCAGCAGCCAAGAGGTAGGACCCAACTATGGCTACACCTTC,CASSQEVGPNYGYTF
17,NA,NA,TRBV20-1,TRBJ1-5,TGCAGTGCTAGAGATGTAGTGGGAAGGGAAGGGAATCAGCCCCAGCATTTT,CSARDVVGREGNQPQHF
13,TRBD2,many,TRBV5-1,TRBJ2-1,TGCGCCAGCTTCCTGACGGGGGGAAGTGAGCAGTTCTTC,CASFLTGGSEQFF
14,NA,NA,TRBV20-1,TRBJ1-1,TGCAGTGCCACCCCACGGGGGAGCAACACTGAAGCTTTCTTT,CSATPRGSNTEAFF
15,TRBD2,many,TRBV6-2/TRBV6-3,TRBJ2-1,TGTGCCAGCAGTCCCAGGAGCGGGGGGGCCTCTGAGCAGTTCTTC,CASSPRSGGASEQFF
14,NA,NA,TRBV7-3,TRBJ1-6,TGTGCCAGCAGCAAGGGGTCCCTTGGATCACCCCTCCACTTT,CASSKGSLGSPLHF
13,TRBD1,many,TRBV7-9,TRBJ2-7,TGTGCCAGCAGGAGACAGGGATTCTACGAGCAGTACTTC,CASRRQGFYEQYF
12,NA,many,TRBV5-5,TRBJ2-5,TGTGCCAGCAGCTTACAGTGGGAGACCCAGTACTTC,CASSLQWETQYF
15,TRBD2,NA,TRBV7-3,TRBJ2-1,TGTGCCAGCAGCTTAACGGCGACTAGCGCCAATGAGCAGTTCTTC,CASSLTATSANEQFF
13,NA,many,TRBV7-9,TRBJ1-2,TGTGCCAGCAGCCCCGCAGGGACGTTTGGCTACACCTTC,CASSPAGTFGYTF
13,NA,NA,TRBV18,TRBJ2-4,TGTGCCAGCTCACCCAGCACGGGGGACATTCAGTACTTC,CASSPSTGDIQYF
13,NA,NA,TRBV29-1,TRBJ2-1,TGCAGCGTTGAAAAACCTAATAGAAATGAGCAGTTCTTC,CSVEKPNRNEQFF
16,NA,few,TRBV24-1,TRBJ2-1,TGTGCCACCAGTGATTCGGCAGGGAGCTCCTACAATGAGCAGTTCTTC,CATSDSAGSSYNEQFF
15,NA,NA,TRBV6-1,TRBJ1-1,TGTGCCAGCAGGCCCCGGGGGGGGGTATACACTGAAGCTTTCTTT,CASRPRGGVYTEAFF
13,NA,many,TRBV6-5,TRBJ1-1,TGTGCCAGCAGTTACCGGGGGGACACTGAAGCTTTCTTT,CASSYRGDTEAFF
12,NA,many,TRBV6-5,TRBJ1-2,TGTGCCAGCAGAGCACAGGACTATGGCTACACCTTC,CASRAQDYGYTF
15,TRBD1,few,TRBV5-4,TRBJ2-6,TGTGCCAGTGGCGACAGGGCGTCAGGGGCCAACGTCCTGACTTTC,CASGDRASGANVLTF
13,NA,many,TRBV12-3/TRBV12-4,TRBJ1-5,TGTGCCAGCAGTTTGCAGGTGAATCAGCCCCAGCATTTT,CASSLQVNQPQHF
15,NA,NA,TRBV9,TRBJ2-2,TGTGCCAGCAGCGGACGGTCCCAGGGCGGCGGGGAGCTGTTTTTT,CASSGRSQGGGELFF
15,TRBD2,many,TRBV20-1,TRBJ2-5,TGCAGTGTCAGCCGACTAGCGGGGGGCCAGGAGACCCAGTACTTC,CSVSRLAGGQETQYF
11,TRBD2,few,TRBV6-5,TRBJ2-1,TGTGCCAGCACGAATAGCGGGGAGCAGTTCTTC,CASTNSGEQFF
13,TRBD1,many,TRBV20-1,TRBJ1-2,TGCAGTGCTACGTTAGAGACAGGGGATGGCTACACCTTC,CSATLETGDGYTF
16,NA,many,TRBV27,TRBJ1-1,TGTGCCAGCAGTTTACAGCAGGGGATTCAGAACACTGAAGCTTTCTTT,CASSLQQGIQNTEAFF
17,TRBD1,NA,TRBV4-1,TRBJ1-2,TGCGCCAGCAGCCAGGCTCCCGGGACAGGGGAGAGTGATGGCTACACCTTC,CASSQAPGTGESDGYTF
16,TRBD1,NA,TRBV18,TRBJ1-3,TGTGCCAGCTCAGACGGACAGGGGGCATCTGGAAACACCATATATTTT,CASSDGQGASGNTIYF
16,TRBD2,NA,TRBV5-6,TRBJ2-3,TGTGCCAGCAGCTTCGCTAGCGGGGGGGCTTGGGGTACGCAGTATTTT,CASSFASGGAWGTQYF
16,NA,few,TRBV5-1,TRBJ2-7,TGCGCCAGCAGCTTGGGGGGGTCAAGGACAGTCTACGAGCAGTACTTC,CASSLGGSRTVYEQYF
15,NA,NA,TRBV6-5,TRBJ2-1,TGTGCCAGCAGATCCGGGACTGCCTCCTACAATGAGCAGTTCTTC,CASRSGTASYNEQFF
14,TRBD2,few,TRBV18,TRBJ2-7,TGTGCCAGCTCACCAGGGACTAGCGGGTTCGAGCAGTACTTC,CASSPGTSGFEQYF